This T cell receptor beta chain was recovered during a study of preoperative IRX-2 immunotherapy in early breast cancer. Method: immunoSEQ multiplex PCR; TCRdb's copy keeps in-frame clones and lacks some. Of about 98,000 clones listed, 86% were seen once; the top ten hold roughly 2%. The treatment is: preoperative locoregional IRX-2 cytokine immunotherapy. Patients received preoperative, locoregional IRX-2 cytokine immunotherapy in a phase Ib study. Germline V gene data show CDR1 as GTSNPN and CDR2 as SVGIG (reference sequence). This CDR3 is 12 amino acids long. V shed 2 bases and J shed 4 bases, with 9 bases lying between them.

This sequence originates from a human donor with breast cancer. The rearrangement uses TRBV30 and TRBJ2-7, with a tentative D call TRBD2 (5 bases). Sequencing was performed on tumor tissue, taken after IRX-2 immunotherapy. The CDR3 DNA follows: TGTGCCTGGAGTCCTAGACTATACGAGCAGTACTTC. It is translated as CAWSPRLYEQYF.